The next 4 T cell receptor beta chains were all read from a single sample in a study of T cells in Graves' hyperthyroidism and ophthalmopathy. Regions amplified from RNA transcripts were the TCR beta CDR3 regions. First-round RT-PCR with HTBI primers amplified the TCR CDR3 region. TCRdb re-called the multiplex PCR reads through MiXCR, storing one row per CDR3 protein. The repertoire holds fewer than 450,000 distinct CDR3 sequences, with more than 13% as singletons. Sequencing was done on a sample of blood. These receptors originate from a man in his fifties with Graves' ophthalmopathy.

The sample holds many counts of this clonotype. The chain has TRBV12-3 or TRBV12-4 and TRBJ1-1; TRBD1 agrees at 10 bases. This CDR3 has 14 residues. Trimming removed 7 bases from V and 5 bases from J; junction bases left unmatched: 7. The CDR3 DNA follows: TGTGCCAGCAAAGTTTGGACAGGGGGGACTGAAGCTTTCTTT. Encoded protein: CASKVWTGGTEAFF.

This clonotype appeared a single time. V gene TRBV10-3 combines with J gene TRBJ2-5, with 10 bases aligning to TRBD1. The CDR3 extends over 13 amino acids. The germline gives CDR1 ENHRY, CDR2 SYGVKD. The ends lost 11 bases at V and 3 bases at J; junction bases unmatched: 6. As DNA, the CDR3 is TGTGCCGCTACCGGGACAGGGGAAGAGACCCAGTACTTC. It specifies CAATGTGEETQYF.

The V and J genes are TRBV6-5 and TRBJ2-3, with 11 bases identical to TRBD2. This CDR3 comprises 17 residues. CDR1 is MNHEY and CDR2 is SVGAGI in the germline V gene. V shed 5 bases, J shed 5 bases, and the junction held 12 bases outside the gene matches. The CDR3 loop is CASSILAGVRDVDTQYF. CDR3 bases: TGTGCCAGCAGTATACTAGCGGGAGTTAGGGATGTAGATACGCAGTATTTT.

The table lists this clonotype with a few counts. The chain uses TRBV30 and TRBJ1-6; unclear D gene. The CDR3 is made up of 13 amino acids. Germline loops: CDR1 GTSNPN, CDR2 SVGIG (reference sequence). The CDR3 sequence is CGYQRTGNSPLHF. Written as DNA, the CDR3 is TGTGGCTATCAGCGAACTGGGAATTCACCCCTCCACTTT.